This T cell receptor (beta chain) was identified during a study of blood T cell repertoires in COVID-19. The V gene's germline CDR1 is SGHAT and CDR2 FQNNGV. V was trimmed by 5 bases and J by 4 bases, leaving 17 bases between them. This CDR3 comprises 15 residues. Profiled with immunoSEQ multiplex PCR; TCRdb holds only in-frame clones, not every one. Found here are around 57,000 clones, more than 75% of them singletons; the top ten hold about 20%. This clone was seen only a few times. Sequenced: peripheral blood. The rearrangement joins TRBV11-2 to TRBJ1-1; D possibly corresponds to TRBD1 (5 bases). The sequence was collected from a woman aged 60-75 years with acute or convalescent COVID-19. In DNA, the CDR3 is TGTGCCAGCAGCCGGGGGGACGGCGGCGGCACTGAAGCTTTCTTT. Residues: CASSRGDGGGTEAFF.